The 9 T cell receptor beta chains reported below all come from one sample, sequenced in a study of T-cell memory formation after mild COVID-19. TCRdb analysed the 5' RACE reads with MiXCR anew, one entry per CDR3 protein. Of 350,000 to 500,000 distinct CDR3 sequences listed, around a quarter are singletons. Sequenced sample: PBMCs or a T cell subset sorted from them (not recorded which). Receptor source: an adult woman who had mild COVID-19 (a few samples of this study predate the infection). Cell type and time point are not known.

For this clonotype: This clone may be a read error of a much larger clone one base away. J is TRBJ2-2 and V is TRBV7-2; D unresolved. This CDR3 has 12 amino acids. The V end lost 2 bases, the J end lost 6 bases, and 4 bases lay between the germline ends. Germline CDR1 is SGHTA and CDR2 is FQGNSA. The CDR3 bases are TGTGCCAGCAGCTTACTTCCCGGGGAGCTGTTTTTT. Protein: CASSLLPGELFF. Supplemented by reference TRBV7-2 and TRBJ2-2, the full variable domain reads GAGVSQSPSNKVTEKGKDVELRCDPISGHTALYWYRQSLGQGLEFLIYFQGNSAPDKSGLPSDRFSAERTGGSVSTLTIQRTQQEDSAVYLCASSLLPGELFFGEGSRLTVL.

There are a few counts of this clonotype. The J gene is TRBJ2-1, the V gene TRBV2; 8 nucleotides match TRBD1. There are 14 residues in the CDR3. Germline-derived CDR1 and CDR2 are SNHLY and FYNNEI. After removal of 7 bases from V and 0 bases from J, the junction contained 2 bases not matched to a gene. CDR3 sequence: CASIDRGSYNEQFF. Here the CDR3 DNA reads TGTGCCAGCATAGACAGGGGCTCCTACAATGAGCAGTTCTTC.

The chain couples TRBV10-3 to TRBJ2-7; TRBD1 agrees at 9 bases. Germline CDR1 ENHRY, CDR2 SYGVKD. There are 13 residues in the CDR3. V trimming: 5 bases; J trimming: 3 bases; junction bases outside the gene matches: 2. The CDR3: CAISRDRDYEQYF. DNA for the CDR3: TGTGCCATCAGTCGGGACAGGGACTACGAGCAGTACTTC.

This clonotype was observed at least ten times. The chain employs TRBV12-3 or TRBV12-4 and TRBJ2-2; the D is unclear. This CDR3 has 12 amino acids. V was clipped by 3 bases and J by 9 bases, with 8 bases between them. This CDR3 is CASSFWARELFF. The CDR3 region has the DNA TGTGCCAGCAGTTTTTGGGCCCGGGAGCTGTTTTTT.

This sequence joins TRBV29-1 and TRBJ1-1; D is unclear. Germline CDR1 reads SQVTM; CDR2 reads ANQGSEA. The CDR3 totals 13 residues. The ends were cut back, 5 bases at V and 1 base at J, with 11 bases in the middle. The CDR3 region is CSVQRARNTEAFF. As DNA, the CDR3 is TGCAGCGTTCAAAGGGCCCGGAACACTGAAGCTTTCTTT.

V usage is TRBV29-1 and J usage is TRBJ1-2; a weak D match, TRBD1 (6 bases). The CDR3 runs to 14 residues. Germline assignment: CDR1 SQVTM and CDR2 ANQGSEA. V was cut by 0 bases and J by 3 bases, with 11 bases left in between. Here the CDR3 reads CSVEEGGVDYGYTF. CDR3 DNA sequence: TGCAGCGTTGAAGAAGGGGGGGTCGACTATGGCTACACCTTC.

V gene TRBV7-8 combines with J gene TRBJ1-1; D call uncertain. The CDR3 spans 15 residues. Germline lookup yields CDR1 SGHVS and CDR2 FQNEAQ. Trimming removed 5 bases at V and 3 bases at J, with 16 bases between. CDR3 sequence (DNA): TGTGCCAGCAGCCCGCCGAGGCAGATATACACTGAAGCTTTCTTT. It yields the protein CASSPPRQIYTEAFF. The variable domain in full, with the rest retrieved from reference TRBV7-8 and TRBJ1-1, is GAGVSQSPRYKVAKRGQDVALRCDPISGHVSLFWYQQALGQGPEFLTYFQNEAQLDKSGLPSDRFFAERPEGSVSTLKIQRTQQEDSAVYLCASSPPRQIYTEAFFGQGTRLTVV.

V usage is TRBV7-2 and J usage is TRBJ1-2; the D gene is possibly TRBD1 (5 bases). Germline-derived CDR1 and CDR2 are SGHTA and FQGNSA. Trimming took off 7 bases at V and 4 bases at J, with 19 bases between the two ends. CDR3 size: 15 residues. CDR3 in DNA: TGTGCCAGCATCCCACGCGGGGGTCACCTCTATGGCTACACCTTC. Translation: CASIPRGGHLYGYTF. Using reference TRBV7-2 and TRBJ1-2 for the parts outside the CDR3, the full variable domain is GAGVSQSPSNKVTEKGKDVELRCDPISGHTALYWYRQSLGQGLEFLIYFQGNSAPDKSGLPSDRFSAERTGGSVSTLTIQRTQQEDSAVYLCASIPRGGHLYGYTFGSGTRLTVV.

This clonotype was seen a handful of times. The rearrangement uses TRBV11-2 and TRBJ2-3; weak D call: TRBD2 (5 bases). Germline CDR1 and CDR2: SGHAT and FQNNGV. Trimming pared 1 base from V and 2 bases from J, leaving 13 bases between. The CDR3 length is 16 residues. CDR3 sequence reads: CASSLVPDSFTDTQYF. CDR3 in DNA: TGTGCCAGCAGCTTAGTGCCGGACTCCTTCACAGATACGCAGTATTTT. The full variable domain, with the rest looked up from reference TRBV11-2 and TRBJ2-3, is EAGVAQSPRYKIIEKRQSVAFWCNPISGHATLYWYQQILGQGPKLLIQFQNNGVVDDSQLPKDRFSAERLKGVDSTLKIQPAKLEDSAVYLCASSLVPDSFTDTQYFGPGTRLTVL.